Here is one T cell receptor (beta chain) with its context. These data come from a study of blood T cell repertoires in COVID-19. Looking at the study overall: From the United States, Italy and Spain came samples of acute and convalescent COVID-19. PBMCs, B-cell-depleted T cells, or T cells were the source of the cDNA or gDNA that made up the material.

As originally analysed: Estimation of nucleated cell counts relied on the amplification of reference gene primers. Repertoires were generated with immunoSEQ multiplex PCR, while TCRdb's copy carries only in-frame clones and drops some. Clonal size and the V and J genes are those of that table, whereas D and trimming came from the DNA. This table has approximately 300,000 clones, about nine tenths appearing once. The CDR3 is 13 residues long. V lost 2 bases and J 3 bases, leaving 8 bases between the germline ends. The germline V gene has CDR1 SGHVS and CDR2 FQNEAQ. The source material was peripheral blood. The J gene is TRBJ2-7, the V gene TRBV7-8; possibly TRBD1 for D (6 bases). This sequence was found in a man between 45 and 60 years old with active or convalescent COVID-19. Written as DNA, the CDR3 is TGTGCCAGCAGCTTAAACAGGGACTACGAGCAGTACTTC. Translated: CASSLNRDYEQYF.